These 8 T cell receptor beta chains originate from one sample sequenced in a study of Ad26.COV2.S vaccination and SARS-CoV-2 variants. Specified treatment: some 20 received Ad26.COV2.S at low or high dose, single or two shots; five or six received placebo; per-sample allocation not given. Each sample was drawn 63 days after the first injection (of vaccine or placebo). Profiled with immunoSEQ multiplex PCR; TCRdb holds only in-frame clones, not every one. The sample consists of around 300,000 clones, around 89% of them appearing once. The input for sequencing was peripheral blood, taken in a trial of Ad26.COV2.S vaccine versus placebo. Source of these receptors: a person aged 18-65 years who received the Ad26.COV2.S COVID-19 vaccine or a placebo.

The chain recombines TRBV5-1 with TRBJ1-1; 7 nucleotides align to TRBD1. V lost 5 bases and J lost 4; bases outside the gene matches: 14. Germline CDR1 is SGHRS and CDR2 is YFSETQ. The CDR3 extends over 16 amino acids. The CDR3 DNA sequence: TGCGCCAGCAGTTTTACAGGGGTGAGGTTGAGCACTGAAGCTTTCTTT. It encodes CASSFTGVRLSTEAFF.

Regarding this clone: Other DNA sequences within the sample encode an identical CDR3. The chain joins TRBV18 to TRBJ1-4, with 9 nucleotides matching TRBD1. This CDR3 has 15 amino acids. With V trimmed by 3 bases and J by 8 bases, 7 bases remained unmatched. CDR1 and CDR2 from the germline V gene are KGHSH and LQKENI. The CDR3 DNA reads TGTGCCAGCTCACCCTCGGGACAGGGCGGGGAAAAACTGTTTTTT. This codes for CASSPSGQGGEKLFF.

V usage is TRBV10-3 and J usage is TRBJ2-3; the D gene is possibly TRBD1 (6 bases). This CDR3 is 15 amino acids long. Looked up from germline, CDR1 is ENHRY and CDR2 is SYGVKD. The V end lost 6 bases, the J end lost 2 bases, and 15 bases lay between the germline ends. The chain's CDR3 is CAIRPQGSNTDTQYF. Here the CDR3 DNA reads TGTGCCATCAGGCCACAGGGTTCAAACACAGATACGCAGTATTTT.

V gene TRBV19 combines with J gene TRBJ1-5, with 7 bases lining up with TRBD1. CDR1 is LNHDA, CDR2 SQIVND, per germline (reference sequence). J was trimmed by 6 bases and V by 1 base; bases with no gene match: 9. The CDR3 runs to 16 residues. In DNA form, the CDR3 reads TGTGCCAGTAGTATAGTATTGGGGACAGAAGGTCAGCCCCAGCATTTT. It translates to CASSIVLGTEGQPQHF.

The J gene is TRBJ1-1, the V gene TRBV27, with D possibly TRBD1 on 6 matching bases. The CDR3 is 15 residues long. V lost 5 bases, J lost 1 base, and 14 bases lay in between. Germline V gene data show CDR1 as MNHEY and CDR2 as SMNVEV (reference sequence). The CDR3 sequence: CASSAPGGENTEAFF. Here the CDR3 DNA reads TGTGCCAGCAGTGCTCCCGGGGGCGAGAACACTGAAGCTTTCTTT.

V usage is TRBV5-6 and J usage is TRBJ2-2, with D unresolved. Germline V lookup: CDR1 SGHDT, CDR2 YYEEEE. The V end was cut by 4 bases, the J end by 1 base, with 14 bases between. The CDR3 spans 16 residues. CDR3 sequence (DNA): TGTGCCAGCAGCGAGACCTACAGTCTGAACACCGGGGAGCTGTTTTTT. It yields the protein CASSETYSLNTGELFF.

V gene TRBV2 combines with J gene TRBJ2-3; D is unclear. Germline lookup yields CDR1 SNHLY and CDR2 FYNNEI. This CDR3 has 13 amino acids. With 5 bases removed from V and 6 bases from J, the gap between germline ends came to 12 bases. This chain's CDR3 is CASSLGMGDTQYF. The CDR3 DNA follows: TGTGCCAGCAGTTTAGGGATGGGGGATACGCAGTATTTT.

This chain uses TRBV7-9 with TRBJ2-3; D is perhaps TRBD2 (6 bases). From germline, CDR1 is SEHNR and CDR2 FQNEAQ (reference sequence). The CDR3 runs 12 residues. V was cut by 6 bases and J by 5 bases, with 9 bases left in between. The CDR3 loop reads CASRKGLDTQYF. In DNA form, the CDR3 reads TGTGCCAGCAGGAAGGGACTAGATACGCAGTATTTT.